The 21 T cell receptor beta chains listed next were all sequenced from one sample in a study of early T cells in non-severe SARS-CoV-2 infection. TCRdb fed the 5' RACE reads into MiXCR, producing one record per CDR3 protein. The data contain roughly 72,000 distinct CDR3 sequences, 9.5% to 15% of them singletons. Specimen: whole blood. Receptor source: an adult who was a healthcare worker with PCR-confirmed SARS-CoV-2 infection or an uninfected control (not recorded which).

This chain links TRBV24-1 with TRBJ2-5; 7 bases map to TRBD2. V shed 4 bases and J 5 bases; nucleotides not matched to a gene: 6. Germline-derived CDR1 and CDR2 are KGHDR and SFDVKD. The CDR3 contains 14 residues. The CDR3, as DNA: TGTGCCACCAGTGAGCCGACCGGGAGGGAGACCCAGTACTTC. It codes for CATSEPTGRETQYF.

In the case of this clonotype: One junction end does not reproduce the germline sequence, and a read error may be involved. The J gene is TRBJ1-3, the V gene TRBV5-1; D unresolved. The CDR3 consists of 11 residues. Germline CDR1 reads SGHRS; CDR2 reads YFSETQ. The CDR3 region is CASGFENTIYF. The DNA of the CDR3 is TGCGCCAGCGGCTTTGAAAACACCATATATTTT.

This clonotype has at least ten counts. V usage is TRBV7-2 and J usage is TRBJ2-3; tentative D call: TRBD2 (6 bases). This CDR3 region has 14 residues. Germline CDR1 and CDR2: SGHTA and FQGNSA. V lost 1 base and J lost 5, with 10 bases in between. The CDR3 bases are TGTGCCAGCAGCTTAGGACTAGGAGAAGATACGCAGTATTTT. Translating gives CASSLGLGEDTQYF.

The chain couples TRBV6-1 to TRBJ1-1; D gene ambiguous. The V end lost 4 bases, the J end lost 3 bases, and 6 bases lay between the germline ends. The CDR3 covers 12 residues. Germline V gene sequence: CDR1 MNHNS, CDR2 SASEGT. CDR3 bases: TGTGCCAGCAGTGCCAGTCACACTGAAGCTTTCTTT. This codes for CASSASHTEAFF.

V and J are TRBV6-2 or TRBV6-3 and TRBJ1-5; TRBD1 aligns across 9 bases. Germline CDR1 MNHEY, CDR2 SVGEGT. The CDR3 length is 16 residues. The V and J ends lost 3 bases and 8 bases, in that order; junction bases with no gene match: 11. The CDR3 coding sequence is TGTGCCAGCAGTTATCCGAGGACAGGGGTGAGGGAGCCCCAGCATTTT. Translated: CASSYPRTGVREPQHF.

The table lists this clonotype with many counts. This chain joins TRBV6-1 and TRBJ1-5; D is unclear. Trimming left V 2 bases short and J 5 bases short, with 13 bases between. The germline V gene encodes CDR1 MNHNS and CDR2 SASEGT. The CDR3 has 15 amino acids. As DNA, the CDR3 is TGTGCCAGCAGTGAACGGTTGGAGGGTCATCAGCCCCAGCATTTT. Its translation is CASSERLEGHQPQHF.

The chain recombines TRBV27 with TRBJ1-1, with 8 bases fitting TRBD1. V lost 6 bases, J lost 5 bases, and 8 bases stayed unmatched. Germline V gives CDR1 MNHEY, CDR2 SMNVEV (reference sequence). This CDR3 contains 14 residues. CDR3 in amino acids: CASSLTGDWTEAFF. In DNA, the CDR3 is TGTGCCAGCAGCCTGACAGGGGATTGGACTGAAGCTTTCTTT.

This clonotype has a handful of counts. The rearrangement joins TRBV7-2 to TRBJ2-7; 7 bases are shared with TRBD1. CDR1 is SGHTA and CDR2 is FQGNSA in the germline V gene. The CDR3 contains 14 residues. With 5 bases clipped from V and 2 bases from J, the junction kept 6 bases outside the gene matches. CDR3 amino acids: CASSQPGQAYEQYF. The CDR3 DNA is TGTGCCAGCAGCCAGCCTGGACAGGCCTACGAGCAGTACTTC.

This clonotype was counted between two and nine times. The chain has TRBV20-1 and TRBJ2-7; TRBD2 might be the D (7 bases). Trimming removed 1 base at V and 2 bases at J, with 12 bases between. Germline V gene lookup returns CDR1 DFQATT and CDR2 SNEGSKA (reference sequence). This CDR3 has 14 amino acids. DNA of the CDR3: TGCAGTGCTAGAGTGGGAGGGGGGGCCTACGAGCAGTACTTC. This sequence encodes CSARVGGGAYEQYF.

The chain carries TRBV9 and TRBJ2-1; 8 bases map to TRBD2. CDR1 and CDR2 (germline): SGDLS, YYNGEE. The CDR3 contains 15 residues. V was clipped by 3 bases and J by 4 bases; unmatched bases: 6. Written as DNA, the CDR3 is TGTGCCAGCAGCGCCAGCGGGAGTAAGTACAATGAGCAGTTCTTC. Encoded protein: CASSASGSKYNEQFF.

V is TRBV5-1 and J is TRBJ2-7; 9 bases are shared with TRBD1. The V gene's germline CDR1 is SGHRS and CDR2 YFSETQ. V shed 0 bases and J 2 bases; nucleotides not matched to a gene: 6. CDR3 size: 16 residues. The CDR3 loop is CASSLGGTGSAYEQYF. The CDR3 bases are TGCGCCAGCAGCTTGGGGGGGACAGGGAGCGCCTACGAGCAGTACTTC.

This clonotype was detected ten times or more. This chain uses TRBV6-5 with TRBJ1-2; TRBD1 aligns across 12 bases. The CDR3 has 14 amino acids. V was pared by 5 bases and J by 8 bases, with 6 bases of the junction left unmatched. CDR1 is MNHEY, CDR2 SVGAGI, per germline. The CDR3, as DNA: TGTGCCAGCAGTCTCGGGACAGGGGGCAGCGGCTACACCTTC. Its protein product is CASSLGTGGSGYTF.

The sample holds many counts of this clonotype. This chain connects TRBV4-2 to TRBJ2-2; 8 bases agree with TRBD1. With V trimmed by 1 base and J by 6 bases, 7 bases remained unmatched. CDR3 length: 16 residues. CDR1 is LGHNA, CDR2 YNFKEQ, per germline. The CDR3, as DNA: TGTGCCAGCAGCCAAGCGGGACAGGTTGAGGCCGGGGAGCTGTTTTTT. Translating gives CASSQAGQVEAGELFF.

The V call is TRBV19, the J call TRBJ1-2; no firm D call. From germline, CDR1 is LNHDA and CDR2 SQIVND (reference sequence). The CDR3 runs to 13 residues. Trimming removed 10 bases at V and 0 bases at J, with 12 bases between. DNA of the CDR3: TGTGCCACCACTGTAGGGACTAACTATGGCTACACCTTC. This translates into CATTVGTNYGYTF.

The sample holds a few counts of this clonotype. CDR3 residues: CASSHGLVWGDRGNYEQYF. CDR3 coding DNA: TGTGCCAGCAGCCATGGCTTAGTATGGGGGGACAGGGGCAACTACGAGCAGTACTTC. The J gene is TRBJ2-7, the V gene TRBV4-2; 10 bases line up with TRBD1. The V gene end was trimmed by 3 bases and the J gene end by 3 bases; junction bases not matched to a gene: 17. The CDR3 contains 19 residues. The germline CDR1 and CDR2 sequences are LGHNA and YNFKEQ.

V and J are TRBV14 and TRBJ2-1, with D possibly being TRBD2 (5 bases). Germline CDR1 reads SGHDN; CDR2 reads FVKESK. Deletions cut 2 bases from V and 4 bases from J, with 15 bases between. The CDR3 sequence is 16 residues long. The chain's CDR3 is CASSQRTSGDYNEQFF. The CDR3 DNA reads TGTGCCAGCAGCCAACGCACCAGCGGAGATTACAATGAGCAGTTCTTC.

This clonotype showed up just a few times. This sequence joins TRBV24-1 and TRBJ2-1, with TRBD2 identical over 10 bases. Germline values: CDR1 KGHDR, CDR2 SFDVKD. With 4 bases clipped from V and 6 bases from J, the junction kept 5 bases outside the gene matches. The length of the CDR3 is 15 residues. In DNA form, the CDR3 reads TGTGCCACCAGTGACCCACGGACTAGCGGCAATGAGCAGTTCTTC. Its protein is CATSDPRTSGNEQFF.

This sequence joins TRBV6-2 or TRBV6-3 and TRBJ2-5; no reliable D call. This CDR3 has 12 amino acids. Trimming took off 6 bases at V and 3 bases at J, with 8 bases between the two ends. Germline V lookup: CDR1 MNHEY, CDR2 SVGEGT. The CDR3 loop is CASRYTKETQYF. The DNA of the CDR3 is TGTGCCAGCAGATACACGAAAGAGACCCAGTACTTC.

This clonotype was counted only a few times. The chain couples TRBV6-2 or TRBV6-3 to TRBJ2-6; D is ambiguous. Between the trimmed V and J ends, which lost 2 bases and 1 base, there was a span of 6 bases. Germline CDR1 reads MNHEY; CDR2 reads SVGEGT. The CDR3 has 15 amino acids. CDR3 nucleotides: TGTGCCAGCAGTTACGGTTTGTCTGGGGCCAACGTCCTGACTTTC. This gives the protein CASSYGLSGANVLTF.

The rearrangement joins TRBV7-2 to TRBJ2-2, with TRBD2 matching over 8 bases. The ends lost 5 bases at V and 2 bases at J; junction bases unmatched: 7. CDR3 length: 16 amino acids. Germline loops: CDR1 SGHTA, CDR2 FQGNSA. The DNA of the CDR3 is TGTGCCAGCAGCCCTAGAACTAGCGGCAACACCGGGGAGCTGTTTTTT. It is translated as CASSPRTSGNTGELFF.

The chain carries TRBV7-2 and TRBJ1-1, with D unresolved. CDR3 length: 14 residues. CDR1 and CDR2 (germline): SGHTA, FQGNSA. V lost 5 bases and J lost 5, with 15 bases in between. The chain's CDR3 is CASSRREGGTEAFF. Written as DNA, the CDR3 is TGTGCCAGCAGCCGGCGGGAGGGAGGAACTGAAGCTTTCTTT.